This TCR beta chain was obtained from a study of shared clonotypes between healthy human individuals. Study findings and constraints: Limited genetic and exposure-history diversity came from having few donors.

Remarks on this clone: As yet, its antigen is unknown. Its ends do not fully match the called genes, so a read error is possible.

Only in-frame clones appear in the TCRdb table, and some are missing; sequencing was by immunoSEQ multiplex PCR. The profile covers millions of clones, with around nine tenths appearing a single time and roughly 0.13% taken by the ten largest. The CDR3 is 13 residues long. The germline CDR1 and CDR2 sequences are SSHAT and FNYEAQ (reference sequence). The source is a man aged 18 to 35 in good health. V gene TRBV7-7 combines with J gene TRBJ2-5, with no clear D. The material sequenced was naive CD4+ T cells sorted from blood. The subset was: CD45RA+ positively selected. CDR3 residues: CASSLRVRETQYF. The CDR3 region has the DNA TGTGCTAGCAGCTTACGGGTTCGGGAGACCCAGTACTTC.